This entry lists 23 T cell receptor beta chains sequenced from one sample in a study of blood T cell repertoires in COVID-19. Sequencing used immunoSEQ multiplex PCR; TCRdb keeps in-frame clones, though not all of them. The repertoire holds about 170,000 clones, with 85% to 90% as singletons. The sequenced material came from peripheral blood. The receptors stem from a woman older than 75 with COVID-19, enrolled during active disease.

The chain links TRBV7-9 to TRBJ1-1; 10 bases line up with TRBD1. The CDR3 is 14 amino acids. In germline, CDR1 is SEHNR, CDR2 FQNEAQ (reference sequence). Unmatched junction bases numbered 7, after V lost 1 base and J lost 11 bases. CDR3 nucleotides: TGTGCCAGCAGCTTAGGAGATGACAGGGGGCAGGCTTTCTTT. Amino acid sequence: CASSLGDDRGQAFF.

The chain is built from TRBV3-1 (or the pseudogene TRBV3-2) and TRBJ2-7; D may be TRBD2 (5 bases). V was clipped by 4 bases and J by 2 bases, with 12 bases between them. The V gene's germline CDR1 is LGHDT and CDR2 YNNKEL (reference sequence). The CDR3 sequence is 14 residues long. CDR3 sequence: CASSRSGGAYEQYF. As DNA, the CDR3 is TGTGCCAGCAGCCGAAGTGGAGGAGCCTACGAGCAGTACTTC.

The gene calls are TRBV5-3 and TRBJ2-4, with TRBD2 matching 8 bases. Being an ORF, TRBV5-3 has a function that is uncertain. The CDR3 contains 15 residues. Germline trimming cut 5 bases from V and 5 bases from J; bases unmatched to any gene: 9. This CDR3 is CARRTPAGAQNIQYF. The CDR3, as DNA: TGTGCCAGAAGAACTCCAGCGGGGGCCCAAAACATTCAGTACTTC.

In this sample, this clone turned up once. The V gene is TRBV12-5, the J gene TRBJ1-2, with D tentatively TRBD1 (5 bases). The V end was cut by 1 base, the J end by 6 bases, with 15 bases between. The CDR3 runs to 15 residues. The germline gives CDR1 LGHNT, CDR2 FRNRAP. The DNA for the CDR3 is TGTGCTAGTGGTTTGGAGACTTGGACATCTGATGGCTACACCTTC. Translated: CASGLETWTSDGYTF.

V gene TRBV28 combines with J gene TRBJ1-2; the match to TRBD1 covers 9 bases. Germline CDR1 reads MDHEN; CDR2 reads SYDVKM. Trimming took 6 bases from V and 8 from J; bases not matched to a gene: 19. The CDR3 runs to 17 residues. The CDR3 spells CASSSTNLWTGVGGYTF. As DNA, the CDR3 is TGTGCCAGCAGCTCAACAAACCTATGGACAGGGGTCGGGGGCTACACCTTC.

This chain uses TRBV2 with TRBJ2-1, with D possibly TRBD2 on 5 matching bases. The V gene lost 6 bases and the J gene lost 8 bases, with 14 bases spanning the gap. The CDR3 spans 13 residues. Germline V lookup: CDR1 SNHLY, CDR2 FYNNEI. CDR3 nucleotide sequence: TGTGCCAGCAGCCGGGAAAGGGCGGATGAGCAGTTCTTC. Translated, it gives CASSRERADEQFF.

The chain uses TRBV5-3 and TRBJ1-6, with 8 bases fitting TRBD1. TRBV5-3 is treated as an ORF (open reading frame) with a function not yet certain. V trimming: 2 bases; J trimming: 1 base; junction bases outside the gene matches: 2. There are 16 residues in the CDR3. The CDR3 DNA reads TGTGCCAGAAGCTTAGACAGGGGATCCTATAATTCACCCCTCCACTTT. This gives the protein CARSLDRGSYNSPLHF.

V usage is TRBV28 and J usage is TRBJ1-4; D is uncertain. V lost 6 bases and J 8 bases, leaving 10 bases between the germline ends. Looked up from germline, CDR1 is MDHEN and CDR2 is SYDVKM. The CDR3 runs 12 residues. CDR3 bases: TGTGCCAGCAGGCGCGGAGGAGAAAAACTGTTTTTT. It yields the protein CASRRGGEKLFF.

The genes are TRBV2 and TRBJ2-4; D might be TRBD2 (5 bases). Per the germline V gene, CDR1 is SNHLY and CDR2 is FYNNEI. The CDR3 is 18 residues long. Trimming left V 0 bases short and J 7 bases short, with 22 bases between. CDR3 residues: CASSEALFNWTPSNIQYF. The CDR3 DNA is TGTGCCAGCAGTGAAGCGCTTTTTAACTGGACCCCTAGCAACATTCAGTACTTC.

The chain is built from TRBV28 and TRBJ1-2, with D unresolved. Deletions cut 6 bases from V and 5 bases from J, with 13 bases between. The length of the CDR3 is 13 residues. The V gene's germline CDR1 is MDHEN and CDR2 SYDVKM. CDR3 residues: CASSVGRRYGYTF. The CDR3 nucleotides read TGTGCCAGCAGCGTCGGGAGGCGGTATGGCTACACCTTC.

The chain has TRBV10-1 and TRBJ2-1; TRBD1 agrees at 9 bases. The junction had 11 bases not matched to a gene; V was cut back by 2 bases and J by 9 bases. Germline assignment: CDR1 WNHNN and CDR2 SYGVQD (reference sequence). This CDR3 has 16 residues. CDR3 nucleotides: TGCGCCAGCAGTGAGAGTGATCCGGGACAGGGCTTTGAGCAGTTCTTC. It specifies CASSESDPGQGFEQFF.

CDR3 DNA: TGTGCCAGCGGGGGAGGGGGCTATGGCTACACCTTC. Translated, it gives CASGGGGYGYTF. The rearrangement links TRBV28 to TRBJ1-2, with a tentative D call TRBD1 (6 bases). CDR3 length equals 12 residues. Germline V gives CDR1 MDHEN, CDR2 SYDVKM. The V end was cut by 8 bases, the J end by 4 bases, with 11 bases between.

The J gene is TRBJ1-4, the V gene TRBV6-2 or TRBV6-3; TRBD1 matches at 7 bases. J lost 13 bases, V lost 2 bases, and 1 base had no gene match. The CDR3 spans 11 residues. The V gene's germline CDR1 is MNHEY and CDR2 SVGEGT. Written as DNA, the CDR3 is TGTGCCAGCAGTTACCAGGGGGGACTGTTTTTT. Encoded protein: CASSYQGGLFF.

This clone has just one count. The rearrangement links TRBV25-1 to TRBJ1-5, with D possibly being TRBD1 (6 bases). This CDR3 spans 14 amino acids. Between the trimmed V and J ends, which lost 8 bases and 3 bases, there was a span of 14 bases. The V gene's germline CDR1 is MGHDK and CDR2 SYGVNS. CDR3 nucleotide sequence: TGTGCCAGCCAGGGGATCTTGGACAATCAGCCCCAGCATTTT. It translates to CASQGILDNQPQHF.

This clone was counted once. The chain uses TRBV19 and TRBJ1-2, with D uncertain. The CDR3 totals 15 residues. The germline V gene encodes CDR1 LNHDA and CDR2 SQIVND (reference sequence). V was pared by 1 base and J by 3 bases, with 12 bases between. The CDR3 spells CASSIGSGLYYGYTF. CDR3 nucleotide sequence: TGTGCCAGTAGTATAGGAAGCGGCCTATACTATGGCTACACCTTC.

The chain employs TRBV7-2 and TRBJ1-6, with D perhaps matching TRBD1 (5 bases). V gave up 5 bases and J gave up 3 bases, with 5 bases separating them. The CDR3 is made up of 13 amino acids. CDR1 is SGHTA, CDR2 FQGNSA, per germline. The CDR3 reads CASSGHYNSPLHF. Written as DNA, the CDR3 is TGTGCCAGCAGCGGACACTATAATTCACCCCTCCACTTT.

The V call is TRBV18, the J call TRBJ1-2; D remains unclear. Germline assignment: CDR1 KGHSH and CDR2 LQKENI. V was trimmed by 6 bases and J by 5 bases, leaving 19 bases between them. The CDR3 is 15 amino acids. CDR3 nucleotides: TGTGCCAGCTCCCCTTTGGGAGGGTATAGGTATGGCTACACCTTC. Translated, it gives CASSPLGGYRYGYTF.

The chain has TRBV28 and TRBJ1-2; D ambiguous. Germline V gene data show CDR1 as MDHEN and CDR2 as SYDVKM. This CDR3 region has 12 residues. Deletions cut 2 bases from V and 5 bases from J, with 6 bases between. The CDR3 protein is CASSLKRYGYTF. DNA of the CDR3: TGTGCCAGCAGTTTAAAACGGTATGGCTACACCTTC.

The rearrangement uses TRBV19 and TRBJ2-6, with 12 bases aligning to TRBD2. V shed 0 bases, J shed 0 bases, and the junction held 9 bases outside the gene matches. Germline V gene lookup returns CDR1 LNHDA and CDR2 SQIVND (reference sequence). This CDR3 is built from 21 residues. CDR3 DNA: TGTGCCAGTAGTATAGATCACGGGACTAGCGGGCATTTCTCTGGGGCCAACGTCCTGACTTTC. Residues: CASSIDHGTSGHFSGANVLTF.

The chain links TRBV27 to TRBJ2-1, with a tentative D call TRBD2 (5 bases). Germline V gives CDR1 MNHEY, CDR2 SMNVEV (reference sequence). The V gene lost 4 bases and the J gene lost 3 bases, with 13 bases spanning the gap. CDR3 length: 15 residues. The CDR3 DNA is TGTGCCAGCAGTTCTCAGGAGGTAGACTACAATGAGCAGTTCTTC. Amino acids: CASSSQEVDYNEQFF.

This chain connects TRBV5-8 to TRBJ2-2, with D uncertain. V lost 2 bases to trimming and J lost 0 bases, with 8 bases between them. Germline V gene lookup returns CDR1 SGHTS and CDR2 YDEGEE. The CDR3 length is 15 residues. In DNA, the CDR3 is TGTGCCAGCAGCTTTATACGGGCGAACACCGGGGAGCTGTTTTTT. Translating gives CASSFIRANTGELFF.

This CDR3 is CSAPLYNEQFF. CDR3 coding DNA: TGCAGTGCTCCCCTTTACAATGAGCAGTTCTTC. The rearrangement links TRBV20-1 to TRBJ2-1; unclear D gene. V was pared by 5 bases and J by 4 bases, with 6 bases between. This CDR3 comprises 11 residues. Germline values: CDR1 DFQATT, CDR2 SNEGSKA (reference sequence).

CDR3 amino acids: CASGLTGASYNSPLHF. CDR3 DNA sequence: TGTGCCAGCGGATTAACAGGGGCCTCCTATAATTCACCCCTCCACTTT. V is TRBV28 and J is TRBJ1-6; 7 bases agree with TRBD1. The CDR3 is 16 residues long. The V and J ends lost 8 bases and 0 bases, in that order; junction bases with no gene match: 7. Germline CDR1 is MDHEN and CDR2 is SYDVKM.